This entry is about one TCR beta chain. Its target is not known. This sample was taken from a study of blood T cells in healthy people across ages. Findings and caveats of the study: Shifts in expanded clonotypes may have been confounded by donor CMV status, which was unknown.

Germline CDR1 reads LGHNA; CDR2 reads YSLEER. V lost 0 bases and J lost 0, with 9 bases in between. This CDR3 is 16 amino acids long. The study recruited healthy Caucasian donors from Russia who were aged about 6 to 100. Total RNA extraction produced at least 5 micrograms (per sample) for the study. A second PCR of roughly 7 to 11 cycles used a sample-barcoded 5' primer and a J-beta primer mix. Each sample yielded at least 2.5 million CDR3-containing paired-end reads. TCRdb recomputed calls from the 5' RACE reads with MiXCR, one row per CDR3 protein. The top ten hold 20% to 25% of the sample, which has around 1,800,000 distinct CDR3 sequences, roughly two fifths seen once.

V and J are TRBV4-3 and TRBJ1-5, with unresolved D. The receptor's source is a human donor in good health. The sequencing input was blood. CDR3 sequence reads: CASSQDLTSSNQPQHF. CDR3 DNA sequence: TGCGCCAGCAGCCAAGATTTGACCTCTAGCAATCAGCCCCAGCATTTT.